This T cell receptor (beta chain) was sequenced in a study of beta chain features in type 1 diabetes. On the study more broadly: Comparable age, gender and cell yields were observed in patients relative to healthy donors.

Concerning this clone: Its specificity is unknown.

Populations isolated by sorting all had purity greater than 95%. Germline V gene sequence: CDR1 MNHEY, CDR2 SVGAGI. V shed 5 bases and J 3 bases; nucleotides not matched to a gene: 4. The CDR3 runs to 14 residues. Findings of the study overall: People with Type 1 diabetes carried modestly yet significantly shorter TCRB CDR3s in all four CD4+ subsets.

Isolated RNA was reverse transcribed in full, so expressed TCRB transcripts were sequenced. Clones were read by immunoSEQ multiplex PCR, and TCRdb kept only the in-frame ones, dropping some. This table holds 150,000 to 200,000 clones, almost 65% found once. Sequenced: naive CD4+ T cells from blood. This clonotype originated in a man aged 25 to 45 with type 1 diabetes. This chain joins TRBV6-5 and TRBJ1-5; 7 nucleotides match TRBD1. CDR3 nucleotides: TGTGCCAGCAGTCGACAGGGATTCAATCAGCCCCAGCATTTT. The encoded protein is CASSRQGFNQPQHF.